These T cell receptor beta chains were read from a single sample in a study of cytomegalovirus exposure and HLA in healthy donors. TCRdb's copy holds only in-frame clones and misses some; the assay was immunoSEQ multiplex PCR. The sample contains 150,000 to 200,000 clones, 81% of which appear only once. The sequencing input was PBMCs. The receptors come from a woman between 25 and 40 years old in good health and CMV-seronegative. Each CDR3 is given with its conserved first and last residue. D genes are given only for firm matches. Not every row has a clone size; where given, it reads once, few, many or a size class.

clone_size,j_call,v_call,d_call,cdr3_aa,cdr3_nt
once,TRBJ2-2,TRBV5-1,.,CASHYQSANTGELFF,TGCGCCAGCCACTATCAGAGCGCAAACACCGGGGAGCTGTTTTTT
.,TRBJ2-1,TRBV2,.,CASRAQILGVGYNEQFF,TGTGCCAGCAGGGCCCAGATCCTCGGGGTGGGCTACAATGAGCAGTTCTTC
.,TRBJ2-2,TRBV18,.,CASSPGTGPGGTGELFF,TGTGCCAGCTCACCAGGAACGGGTCCCGGCGGCACCGGGGAGCTGTTTTTT
.,TRBJ2-7,TRBV10-3,.,CAISPHGGRYEQYF,TGTGCCATCAGTCCCCATGGGGGCCGGTACGAGCAGTACTTC
.,TRBJ2-1,TRBV25-1,.,CASSRSGVSYNEQFF,TGTGCCAGCAGTAGGTCAGGGGTCTCCTACAATGAGCAGTTCTTC
.,TRBJ2-7,TRBV5-1,.,CASSLTAYEQYF,TGCGCCAGCAGCTTGACAGCCTACGAGCAGTACTTC
.,TRBJ1-1,TRBV4-2,.,CASSQDLGRLNTEAFF,TGTGCCAGCAGCCAAGATCTGGGGCGATTGAACACTGAAGCTTTCTTT
.,TRBJ2-7,TRBV5-4,TRBD1,CASSLDLGRGREQYF,TGTGCCAGCAGCTTGGACTTGGGCAGGGGGCGCGAGCAGTACTTC
.,TRBJ2-5,TRBV18,TRBD2,CASSPVEAGGNQETQYF,TGTGCCAGCTCACCCGTCGAGGCGGGAGGGAACCAAGAGACCCAGTACTTC
.,TRBJ2-7,TRBV9,.,CASSTAPGAYEQYF,TGTGCCAGCAGCACCGCCCCAGGGGCCTACGAGCAGTACTTC
.,TRBJ1-4,TRBV19,.,CASSHLGPGNNEKLFF,TGTGCCAGTAGTCATCTTGGACCGGGAAACAATGAAAAACTGTTTTTT
few,TRBJ2-7,TRBV5-5,TRBD1,CASSPQGAVYEQYF,TGTGCCAGCAGCCCACAGGGGGCAGTCTACGAGCAGTACTTC
.,TRBJ1-1,TRBV28,.,CASSLSIQGNTEAFF,TGTGCCAGCAGTTTATCGATACAGGGGAACACTGAAGCTTTCTTT
.,TRBJ2-7,TRBV18,.,CASSPQGRGAYSYEQYF,TGTGCCAGCTCACCCCAAGGGAGGGGGGCCTACTCCTACGAGCAGTACTTC
.,TRBJ2-2,TRBV5-1,.,CASSLAVGAGELFF,TGCGCCAGCAGCTTGGCCGTCGGGGCCGGGGAGCTGTTTTTT
.,TRBJ1-2,TRBV28,TRBD1,CASSSTGIIYGYTF,TGTGCCAGCAGTTCGACAGGGATTATCTATGGCTACACTTTC
.,TRBJ2-2,TRBV7-6,.,CASSLGRLINTGELFF,TGTGCCAGCAGCTTAGGCAGACTTATTAACACCGGGGAGCTGTTTTTT
.,TRBJ1-4,TRBV7-9,TRBD1,CASSPTGNEKLFF,TGTGCCAGCAGCCCGACAGGGAACGAAAAACTGTTTTTT
.,TRBJ1-6,TRBV5-6,.,CASSLGADSYTLYNSPLHF,TGTGCCAGCAGCTTGGGGGCTGACAGTTATACCCTCTATAATTCACCCCTCCACTTT
.,TRBJ1-2,TRBV19,TRBD1,CASGDRATYGYTF,TGTGCCAGTGGGGACAGGGCTACCTATGGCTACACCTTC
.,TRBJ1-5,TRBV30,TRBD1,CAWSVGQASNQPQHF,TGTGCCTGGAGTGTAGGACAGGCATCTAATCAGCCCCAGCATTTT
.,TRBJ2-7,TRBV27,TRBD2,CASSLKAGSYEQYF,TGTGCCAGCAGTCTCAAAGCGGGATCCTACGAGCAGTACTTC
once,TRBJ2-1,TRBV4-1,.,CASSQGRGSYNEQFF,TGCGCCAGCAGCCAAGGGAGGGGATCCTACAATGAGCAGTTCTTC
.,TRBJ2-7,TRBV7-7,.,CASSPGTGTYEQYF,TGTGCCAGCAGCCCTGGGACTGGGACCTACGAGCAGTACTTC
.,TRBJ2-3,TRBV7-6,.,CASSLEGGRTDTQYF,TGTGCCAGCAGTTTAGAGGGGGGGCGCACAGATACGCAGTATTTT
many,TRBJ1-5,TRBV15,.,CATSRDKGGNQPQHF,TGTGCCACCAGCAGAGATAAAGGGGGCAATCAGCCCCAGCATTTT
.,TRBJ1-6,TRBV30,.,CAWSVRGLHYNSPLHF,TGTGCCTGGAGTGTTCGGGGGTTGCACTATAATTCACCCCTCCACTTT
.,TRBJ1-5,TRBV4-2,.,CASSQERRTQGPQHF,TGTGCCAGCAGCCAAGAAAGGCGCACACAGGGGCCCCAGCATTTT
few,TRBJ2-7,TRBV9,TRBD2,CASSVGLAGGLEQYF,TGTGCCAGCAGCGTAGGCCTAGCGGGAGGGCTTGAGCAGTACTTC
many,TRBJ2-5,TRBV5-4,TRBD2,CASSLELAGGRETQYF,TGTGCCAGCAGCTTGGAACTAGCGGGAGGTCGCGAGACCCAGTACTTC
.,TRBJ2-1,TRBV11-3,TRBD2,CASSPRVGGDNEQFF,TGTGCCAGCAGTCCCCGAGTCGGGGGGGACAATGAGCAGTTCTTC
.,TRBJ2-5,TRBV7-6,TRBD2,CASSPLGLAGGVETQYF,TGTGCCAGCAGCCCCCTGGGACTAGCGGGAGGGGTGGAGACCCAGTACTTC
.,TRBJ2-1,TRBV15,TRBD2,CATSRAGTSVNNEQFF,TGTGCCACCAGCAGAGCCGGGACTAGCGTGAACAATGAGCAGTTCTTC